These T cell receptor beta chains were read from a single sample in a study of blood T cell repertoires in COVID-19. Libraries were prepared by immunoSEQ multiplex PCR; TCRdb keeps only in-frame clonotypes and omits some of them. The table shows tens of thousands of clones, with about 86% occurring only once. Material for sequencing was peripheral blood. The source is a man aged 35-49 years with acute or convalescent COVID-19. The CDR3 runs from the conserved cysteine through the conserved F or W. Size is omitted from some rows. Given values are once, few, many or a class for expanded clones.

cdr3_aa: CASSEGRGVEQYF; v_call: TRBV6-1; clone_size: -; j_call: TRBJ2-7
cdr3_aa: CASSPRDRGLEQYF; v_call: TRBV6-6; clone_size: -; j_call: TRBJ2-7
cdr3_aa: CASATGDTDTQYF; v_call: TRBV12-5; clone_size: -; j_call: TRBJ2-3
cdr3_aa: CASSATVLGTQYF; v_call: TRBV5-1; clone_size: -; j_call: TRBJ2-5
cdr3_aa: CASSLGHRDREQNEQYF; v_call: TRBV11-2; clone_size: few; j_call: TRBJ2-7
cdr3_aa: CASRQGAVNTEAFF; v_call: TRBV5-1; clone_size: -; j_call: TRBJ1-1
cdr3_aa: CASAGSYNSPLHF; v_call: TRBV5-1; clone_size: -; j_call: TRBJ1-6
cdr3_aa: CASSETAGNTIYF; v_call: TRBV10-1; clone_size: -; j_call: TRBJ1-3
cdr3_aa: CASSLLLSSYEQYF; v_call: TRBV5-1; clone_size: -; j_call: TRBJ2-7
cdr3_aa: CASSDGAGRADTQYF; v_call: TRBV6-4; clone_size: -; j_call: TRBJ2-3
cdr3_aa: CASSSRTTGTNYGYTF; v_call: TRBV5-1; clone_size: -; j_call: TRBJ1-2
cdr3_aa: CASRRAGTGNSNEQFF; v_call: TRBV11-2; clone_size: -; j_call: TRBJ2-1
cdr3_aa: CASSPTSGGLDTQYF; v_call: TRBV6-4; clone_size: few; j_call: TRBJ2-3
cdr3_aa: CASSQVARPVHYGYTF; v_call: TRBV4-1; clone_size: few; j_call: TRBJ1-2
cdr3_aa: CASTLTPGQSYGYTF; v_call: TRBV28; clone_size: -; j_call: TRBJ1-2
cdr3_aa: CASSLALRDRVTNGQFF; v_call: TRBV5-8; clone_size: -; j_call: TRBJ2-1
cdr3_aa: CSVSGGGETQYF; v_call: TRBV29-1; clone_size: -; j_call: TRBJ2-5
cdr3_aa: CASSEYFSGVSSGELFF; v_call: TRBV25-1; clone_size: -; j_call: TRBJ2-2
cdr3_aa: CASSRSVTGDTEAFF; v_call: TRBV4-1; clone_size: -; j_call: TRBJ1-1
cdr3_aa: CAISETGDYGYTF; v_call: TRBV10-3; clone_size: -; j_call: TRBJ1-2
cdr3_aa: CASSSDSNTEAFF; v_call: TRBV7-9; clone_size: -; j_call: TRBJ1-1